The rows below give T cell receptor beta chains drawn from one sample of a study of early T cells in non-severe SARS-CoV-2 infection. TCRdb re-analysed the 5' RACE reads in MiXCR, keeping a single row per CDR3 protein. The sample yields some 40,000 distinct CDR3 sequences, approximately 6.5% seen once. This specimen was whole blood, taken at baseline. The origin of the receptors is an adult who was a healthcare worker with PCR-confirmed SARS-CoV-2 infection or an uninfected control (not recorded which). The CDR3 runs from the conserved cysteine through the conserved F or W. The D gene is left open where the match is weak. A clone size is listed for some rows: how often the clone was seen (once, few, many), or a class if it is expanded.

j_gene	d_gene	v_gene	len	abundance	CDR3aa	CDR3nt
TRBJ2-7	NA	TRBV6-7	15	many	CASSCEQGRGKEQYF	TGTGCCAGCAGTTGCGAACAGGGAAGGGGGAAGGAGCAGTACTTC
TRBJ2-5	NA	TRBV7-6	14	many	CASSPQGLGETQYF	TGTGCCAGCAGCCCGCAAGGGCTGGGAGAGACCCAGTACTTC
TRBJ2-5	NA	TRBV3-1	13	many	CASSQGGTETQYF	TGTGCCAGCAGCCAAGGGGGTACGGAGACCCAGTACTTC
TRBJ2-7	TRBD2	TRBV5-6	15	NA	CASSPSGGPYHEQYF	TGTGCCAGCAGCCCTAGCGGGGGCCCCTATCACGAGCAGTACTTC
TRBJ2-3	TRBD2	TRBV7-2	16	many	CASSVRSGTSTDTQYF	TGTGCCAGCAGCGTTCGTAGCGGGACTAGCACAGATACGCAGTATTTT
TRBJ1-5	NA	TRBV4-3	13	few	CASSQDLGQPQHF	TGCGCCAGCAGCCAAGATCTCGGTCAGCCCCAGCATTTT
TRBJ2-5	NA	TRBV29-1	11	NA	CSVKVGETQYF	TGCAGCGTAAAAGTCGGAGAGACCCAGTACTTC
TRBJ2-3	NA	TRBV5-6	14	few	CASSLRAVTDTQYF	TGTGCCAGCAGCTTAAGAGCGGTCACAGATACGCAGTATTTT
TRBJ2-1	NA	TRBV2	12	NA	CASTQGADEQFF	TGTGCCAGCACCCAAGGGGCGGATGAGCAGTTCTTC
TRBJ2-1	NA	TRBV1	19	few	CTSSQVCTSGTISYNEQFF	TGCACCAGCAGCCAAGTCTGTACTAGCGGGACGATCTCCTACAATGAGCAGTTCTTC
TRBJ1-1	NA	TRBV4-3	15	many	CARLGPRDVNTEAFF	TGCGCCCGGCTTGGACCCCGCGACGTGAACACTGAAGCTTTCTTT
TRBJ2-2	TRBD2	TRBV11-2	19	NA	CASSPGLAGGGFYAGELFF	TGTGCCAGCAGCCCGGGACTAGCGGGAGGCGGTTTCTACGCCGGGGAGCTGTTTTTT
TRBJ1-5	NA	TRBV14	14	many	CASSQAGLNQPQHF	TGTGCCAGCAGCCAAGCAGGCCTTAATCAGCCCCAGCATTTT
TRBJ2-2	TRBD1	TRBV7-2	16	many	CASSLSWAGGTGELFF	TGTGCCAGCAGCCTCTCTTGGGCAGGGGGCACCGGGGAGCTGTTTTTT
TRBJ2-7	TRBD1	TRBV6-6	16	NA	CASTESTGDSSYEQYF	TGTGCCAGCACTGAATCCACTGGGGACAGCTCCTACGAGCAGTACTTC
TRBJ2-1	NA	TRBV20-1	16	NA	CSARPPNRVSYNEQFF	TGCAGTGCTAGGCCGCCGAACAGGGTCTCCTACAATGAGCAGTTCTTC
TRBJ2-5	NA	TRBV3-1	16	few	CASSQELAGNQETQYF	TGTGCCAGCAGCCAAGAACTGGCGGGGAACCAAGAGACCCAGTACTTC
TRBJ2-3	NA	TRBV13	15	few	CASSPPSAYTDTQYF	TGTGCCAGCAGCCCCCCTAGCGCCTACACAGATACGCAGTATTTT
TRBJ1-2	NA	TRBV20-1	15	few	CSARDPRGLNYGYTF	TGCAGTGCTAGAGATCCGCGGGGGCTTAACTATGGCTACACCTTC
TRBJ1-3	NA	TRBV2	14	few	CASSESGTWDTIYF	TGTGCCAGCAGTGAATCTGGGACTTGGGACACCATATATTTT
TRBJ1-4	NA	TRBV6-1	16	NA	CASSTRDDATNEKLFF	TGTGCCAGCAGTACTCGGGACGATGCAACTAATGAAAAACTGTTTTTT
TRBJ2-1	NA	TRBV10-1	15	many	CASRWSESSYNEQFF	TGCGCCAGCAGGTGGTCGGAAAGCTCCTACAATGAGCAGTTCTTC
TRBJ2-5	NA	TRBV28	15	many	CASRAPGGGKETQYF	TGTGCCAGCAGGGCCCCGGGTGGAGGGAAGGAGACCCAGTACTTC
TRBJ2-5	NA	TRBV7-8	14	many	CASSLARFQETQYF	TGTGCCAGCAGCTTAGCTAGATTCCAAGAGACCCAGTACTTC
TRBJ2-5	TRBD1	TRBV7-2	16	NA	CASSPLRDRGTETQYF	TGTGCCAGCAGCCCCCTTAGGGACAGGGGAACGGAGACCCAGTACTTC
TRBJ2-2	TRBD1	TRBV3-1	16	many	CASSQERTGTTGELFF	TGTGCCAGCAGCCAAGAACGGACAGGAACCACCGGGGAGCTGTTTTTT
TRBJ1-3	NA	TRBV12-3/TRBV12-4	12	many	CASSLGGNTIYF	TGTGCCAGCAGTTTAGGCGGAAACACCATATATTTT
TRBJ1-2	NA	TRBV7-8	14	many	CASSLTTANYGYTF	TGTGCCAGCAGCTTAACGACAGCAAACTATGGCTACACCTTC
TRBJ1-1	TRBD1	TRBV7-2	18	many	CASSSRTGGGTTNTEAFF	TGTGCCAGCAGCTCGCGGACAGGGGGAGGAACCACGAACACTGAAGCTTTCTTT
TRBJ2-1	NA	TRBV5-5	14	many	CASSLLDEAEGQFF	TGTGCCAGCAGCTTGTTAGATGAAGCGGAAGGACAGTTCTTC
TRBJ2-3	TRBD2	TRBV12-3/TRBV12-4	15	many	CASLRLAGGTDTQYF	TGTGCCAGCTTGAGACTAGCGGGAGGCACAGATACGCAGTATTTT
TRBJ1-1	NA	TRBV5-4	16	many	CASSLEFWTGGTEAFF	TGTGCCAGCAGCTTGGAATTTTGGACGGGGGGCACTGAAGCTTTCTTT
TRBJ2-7	NA	TRBV6-2/TRBV6-3	14	many	CASSQDKLGDEQYF	TGTGCCAGCAGTCAGGACAAGTTGGGGGACGAGCAGTACTTC
TRBJ1-2	TRBD1	TRBV5-1	15	many	CATSSSATGGEGYTF	TGCGCCACCTCCTCCTCGGCCACAGGGGGGGAAGGCTACACCTTC
TRBJ2-1	NA	TRBV7-9	14	many	CASSPPIYDDEQFF	TGTGCCAGCAGTCCGCCGATTTACGATGATGAGCAGTTCTTC
TRBJ2-4	TRBD2	TRBV9	16	large	CASSVGLASGGDIQYF	TGTGCCAGCAGCGTAGGATTGGCTAGCGGGGGAGACATTCAGTACTTC
TRBJ1-2	TRBD1	TRBV19	15	few	CVSFDPGTGENGYTF	TGTGTCAGTTTTGACCCCGGGACAGGAGAAAATGGCTACACCTTC
TRBJ2-1	TRBD2	TRBV19	12	many	CASSIATSVLFF	TGTGCCAGTAGTATAGCGACTAGCGTGTTGTTCTTC
TRBJ2-2	NA	TRBV11-2	12	NA	CASSFKTGELFF	TGTGCCAGCAGCTTTAAAACCGGGGAGCTGTTTTTT
TRBJ2-3	NA	TRBV18	13	NA	CASSPYRGDTQYF	TGTGCCAGCTCACCGTATAGAGGAGATACGCAGTATTTT
TRBJ2-1	TRBD2	TRBV7-2	15	many	CASRGAAGGPNEQFF	TGTGCCAGCAGGGGGGCTGCGGGAGGGCCTAATGAGCAGTTCTTC
TRBJ2-1	NA	TRBV4-3	14	NA	CASSQDRVLGEQFF	TGCGCCAGCAGCCAAGATAGGGTATTGGGTGAGCAGTTCTTC
TRBJ1-1	TRBD1	TRBV5-1	14	many	CASRRGLGNTEAFF	TGCGCCAGCAGGAGGGGGCTCGGGAACACTGAAGCTTTCTTT
TRBJ1-1	NA	TRBV20-1	9	many	CSAMETPTF	TGCAGTGCTATGGAGACCCCAACCTTT
TRBJ1-2	TRBD1	TRBV11-2	16	NA	CASSLRDRGPRDGYTF	TGTGCCAGCAGCTTAAGGGACAGGGGGCCTCGGGATGGCTACACCTTC
TRBJ2-5	TRBD2	TRBV2	16	few	CASSPRTSGGAETQYF	TGTGCCAGCAGCCCCAGGACTAGCGGGGGGGCGGAGACCCAGTACTTC
TRBJ2-6	TRBD2	TRBV7-2	18	few	CASSTTSGRASGANVLTF	TGTGCCAGCAGCACTACTAGCGGGAGGGCCTCTGGGGCCAACGTCCTGACTTTC
TRBJ1-1	NA	TRBV7-2	14	few	CASSPSRGIAEAFF	TGTGCCAGCAGCCCCTCCAGGGGAATTGCTGAAGCTTTCTTT
TRBJ2-1	TRBD2	TRBV7-9	16	many	CASSLDGGRARNEQFF	TGTGCCAGCAGCTTAGACGGCGGGAGGGCCAGAAATGAGCAGTTCTTC
TRBJ2-1	NA	TRBV6-5	14	NA	CASSYSQGRDEQFF	TGTGCCAGCAGTTACTCGCAGGGGCGAGATGAGCAGTTCTTC
TRBJ2-7	TRBD2	TRBV12-3/TRBV12-4	15	many	CASSAFSGSGYEQYF	TGTGCCAGCAGCGCCTTTAGCGGGAGTGGCTACGAGCAGTACTTC
TRBJ2-4	NA	TRBV3-1	17	NA	CASSQPGIGSGKNIQYF	TGTGCCAGCAGCCAGCCCGGGATAGGGAGCGGCAAAAACATTCAGTACTTC
TRBJ2-3	TRBD2	TRBV7-2	16	few	CASSFLAGGRADTQYF	TGTGCCAGCAGTTTTCTAGCGGGGGGGCGTGCAGATACGCAGTATTTT
TRBJ1-2	TRBD1	TRBV18	16	few	CASSPTVETGSYGYTF	TGTGCCAGCTCACCAACCGTGGAGACAGGGAGCTATGGCTACACCTTC
TRBJ2-2	NA	TRBV7-3	13	NA	CASSQVRTGELFF	TGTGCCAGCAGCCAAGTCCGCACCGGGGAGCTGTTTTTT
TRBJ2-1	NA	TRBV5-4	15	many	CASSPGPLPSDEQFF	TGTGCCAGCAGCCCCGGGCCCCTTCCCAGCGATGAGCAGTTCTTC
TRBJ1-1	NA	TRBV7-8	14	many	CASSLAGVGESAFF	TGTGCCAGCAGCTTAGCAGGGGTCGGCGAGTCGGCTTTCTTT
TRBJ2-3	NA	TRBV27	15	NA	CASSRTFRRGDTQYF	TGTGCCAGCAGTAGGACTTTTAGGAGGGGAGATACGCAGTATTTT
TRBJ1-4	NA	TRBV25-1	14	NA	CASSEWDFGEKLFF	TGTGCCAGCAGCGAGTGGGACTTCGGGGAAAAACTGTTTTTT